The source of this T cell receptor (beta chain) is a study of blood T cells in healthy people across ages. Primed by a sample-barcoded 5' primer and a J-beta primer mix, a second PCR proceeded for roughly 7 to 11 cycles. Sequencing of every sample gave 2.5 million or more CDR3-containing paired-end reads. TCRdb reanalysed the 5' RACE reads using MiXCR and keeps one entry per CDR3 protein. The sample includes hundreds of thousands of distinct CDR3 sequences, just over 55% of them seen just once. Extraction of total RNA produced a minimum of 5 micrograms from each sample. This CDR3 has 15 residues. V lost 4 bases and J lost 5, with 17 bases in between. Germline V gene data show CDR1 as SGHRS and CDR2 as YFSETQ.

Sequencing was carried out using blood. The receptor's source is a man aged 40-49 years in good health. V and J are TRBV5-1 and TRBJ2-3, with D perhaps matching TRBD1 (6 bases). CDR3 region: CASSIKQGRVDTQYF. CDR3 in DNA: TGCGCCAGCAGCATCAAACAGGGTCGGGTAGATACGCAGTATTTT.